A selection of T cell receptor beta chains follows, all from one sample in a study of T cells in localized non-small cell lung cancer. Clones were sequenced by immunoSEQ multiplex PCR, and TCRdb holds only the in-frame ones, with some missing. The sample carries about 79,000 clones, 84% recorded once. Sequencing was performed on peripheral blood, taken before any cancer treatment. The receptors derive from a female donor aged 60 or older with stage I lung adenocarcinoma. Each CDR3 is given with its conserved first and last residue. The D gene is left open where the match is weak. For some rows the clone size is stated as once, few or many, or as a class when expanded; others skip it.

TRBV2,TRBJ2-1,TRBD1,.,CASSAEQGALGEQFF,TGTGCCAGCAGCGCGGAACAGGGGGCTTTGGGTGAGCAGTTCTTC
TRBV14,TRBJ1-2,.,.,CASSPSAVGYTF,TGTGCCAGCAGCCCCTCTGCGGTTGGCTACACCTTC
TRBV29-1,TRBJ1-1,.,.,CSVEGVTEAFF,TGCAGCGTTGAAGGGGTCACTGAAGCTTTCTTT
TRBV7-9,TRBJ1-5,.,few,CATAYSNQPQHF,TGTGCCACTGCCTATAGCAATCAGCCCCAGCATTTT
TRBV29-1,TRBJ2-7,TRBD1,.,CSVEDGDRGVEQYF,TGCAGCGTTGAAGATGGGGACAGGGGGGTCGAGCAGTACTTC
TRBV7-9,TRBJ1-1,.,.,CASSSHRAENTEAFF,TGTGCCAGCAGCTCTCACAGGGCGGAGAACACTGAAGCTTTCTTT
TRBV7-9,TRBJ1-1,TRBD1,many,CASSFSDRATEAFF,TGTGCCAGCAGCTTTTCGGACAGGGCCACTGAAGCTTTCTTT
TRBV5-1,TRBJ1-3,.,.,CASSLTVTGNTIYF,TGCGCCAGCAGCTTGACAGTTACTGGAAACACCATATATTTT
TRBV7-9,TRBJ1-2,TRBD1,.,CASSLDTGGGGYTF,TGTGCCAGCAGCTTGGACACAGGGGGTGGTGGCTACACCTTC
TRBV19,TRBJ1-5,.,once,CASSIEIRPNQPQHF,TGTGCCAGTAGTATTGAGATCAGGCCAAATCAGCCCCAGCATTTT
TRBV7-8,TRBJ2-7,TRBD1,.,CASSFFVTGGQSYEQYF,TGTGCCAGCAGCTTTTTTGTTACAGGGGGCCAAAGCTACGAGCAGTACTTC
TRBV5-6,TRBJ2-5,.,.,CASSRGRGETQYF,TGTGCCAGCAGCAGGGGAAGGGGAGAGACCCAGTACTTC
TRBV6-6,TRBJ2-7,TRBD2,.,CASSYQAGGGYEQYF,TGTGCCAGCAGTTACCAAGCGGGAGGGGGGTACGAGCAGTACTTC
TRBV9,TRBJ2-2,.,.,CASSPDTSPTGELFF,TGTGCCAGCAGCCCCGACACTTCACCCACCGGGGAGCTGTTTTTT
TRBV6-6,TRBJ1-5,.,.,CASRPRDGSNQPQHF,TGTGCCAGCAGACCCCGGGACGGCAGCAATCAGCCCCAGCATTTT
TRBV5-6,TRBJ1-2,TRBD1,.,CASSLGGTGLGSYGYTF,TGTGCCAGCAGCTTGGGTGGGACAGGGCTAGGGTCCTATGGCTACACCTTC
TRBV28,TRBJ2-3,.,.,CASVGADTQYF,TGTGCCAGCGTTGGCGCAGATACGCAGTATTTT
TRBV19,TRBJ1-2,TRBD1,.,CASSSRTGVNGYTF,TGTGCCAGTAGTTCCAGGACAGGGGTTAATGGCTACACCTTC
TRBV4-2,TRBJ1-4,.,.,CASSPSNGAEKLFF,TGTGCCAGCAGCCCCTCAAACGGAGCTGAAAAACTGTTTTTT
TRBV9,TRBJ2-3,TRBD2,.,CASSLTSGGANTDTQYF,TGTGCCAGCAGCCTTACTAGCGGGGGGGCAAACACAGATACGCAGTATTTT
TRBV30,TRBJ2-7,.,.,CASKTWDRGQYF,TGTGCCTCAAAAACATGGGATAGGGGGCAGTACTTC
TRBV5-1,TRBJ2-7,.,.,CASSLGRRSYEQYF,TGCGCCAGCAGCTTGGGGCGGCGCTCCTACGAGCAGTACTTC
TRBV13,TRBJ1-1,.,.,CASSPLNTEAFF,TGTGCCAGCAGCCCCTTGAACACTGAAGCTTTCTTT
TRBV6-1,TRBJ2-5,TRBD1,.,CASSGTGSRETQYF,TGTGCCAGCAGTGGGACAGGGTCCCGTGAGACCCAGTACTTC